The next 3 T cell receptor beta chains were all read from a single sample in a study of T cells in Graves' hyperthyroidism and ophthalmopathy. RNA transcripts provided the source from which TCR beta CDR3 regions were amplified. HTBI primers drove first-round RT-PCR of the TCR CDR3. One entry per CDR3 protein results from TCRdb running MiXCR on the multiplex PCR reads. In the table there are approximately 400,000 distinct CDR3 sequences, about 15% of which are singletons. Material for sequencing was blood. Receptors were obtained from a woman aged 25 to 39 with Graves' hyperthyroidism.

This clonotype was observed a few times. Written as DNA, the CDR3 is TGCAGCGCTGTAAGCAGGGTGGGTGAGACCCAGTACTTC. This encodes CSAVSRVGETQYF. The genes are TRBV29-1 and TRBJ2-5; a weak D match, TRBD1 (5 bases). Trimming left V 7 bases short and J 5 bases short, with 17 bases between. Germline lookup yields CDR1 SQVTM and CDR2 ANQGSEA. The CDR3 contains 13 residues.

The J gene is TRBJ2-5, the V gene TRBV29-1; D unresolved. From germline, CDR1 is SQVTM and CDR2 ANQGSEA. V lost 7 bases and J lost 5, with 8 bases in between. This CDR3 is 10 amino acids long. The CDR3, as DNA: TGCAGCGGGCGGTATGAGACCCAGTACTTC. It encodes CSGRYETQYF.

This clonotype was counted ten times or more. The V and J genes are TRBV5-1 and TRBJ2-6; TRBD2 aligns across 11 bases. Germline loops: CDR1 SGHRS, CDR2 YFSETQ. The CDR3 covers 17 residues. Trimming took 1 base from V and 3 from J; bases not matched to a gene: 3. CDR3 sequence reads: CASSLRLAGGGANVLTF. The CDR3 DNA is TGCGCCAGCAGCTTGCGGCTAGCGGGAGGTGGGGCCAACGTCCTGACTTTC.